What follows are 11 T cell receptor beta chains derived from one specimen sequenced in a study of T cells in Graves' hyperthyroidism and ophthalmopathy. What was amplified from RNA transcripts were TCR beta CDR3 regions. Initially, a first-round RT-PCR of the TCR CDR3 employed the HTBI primer set. Each CDR3 protein gets one entry after TCRdb re-called the multiplex PCR reads with MiXCR. Of approximately 510,000 distinct CDR3 sequences listed, 35% to 50% are singletons. Specimen: peripheral blood or thyroid tissue (not recorded which). These receptors originate from an adult woman with Graves' disease, either hyperthyroidism or ophthalmopathy (not recorded which).

The DNA for the CDR3 is TGTGCCAGCAGAGGGGGAAGCTCACCCCTCCACTTT. It is translated as CASRGGSSPLHF. The chain joins TRBV2 to TRBJ1-6; D is possibly TRBD1 (6 bases). CDR1 is SNHLY and CDR2 is FYNNEI in the germline V gene. There are 12 residues in the CDR3. The germline V and J ends were trimmed by 6 bases and 10 bases, with 10 bases remaining between them.

The V and J genes are TRBV10-3 and TRBJ1-3, with D unresolved. The V and J ends lost 7 bases and 3 bases respectively, with 4 bases between them. The CDR3 has 11 amino acids. CDR1 is ENHRY and CDR2 is SYGVKD in the germline V gene. This CDR3 reads CAINDGNTIYF. CDR3 in DNA: TGTGCCATCAACGATGGAAACACCATATATTTT.

This clonotype occurred many times. This chain links TRBV27 with TRBJ1-2; TRBD1 is a possible D gene (6 bases). Trimming cost V 4 bases and J 5 bases, with 8 bases left between them. From germline, CDR1 is MNHEY and CDR2 SMNVEV (reference sequence). The CDR3 runs to 12 residues. CDR3 DNA sequence: TGTGCCAGCAGTTCCAGGGGTTATGGCTACACCTTC. Protein product: CASSSRGYGYTF.

This chain connects TRBV7-9 to TRBJ2-5; 8 bases fit TRBD1. V trimming: 8 bases; J trimming: 5 bases; junction bases outside the gene matches: 10. CDR1 is SEHNR, CDR2 FQNEAQ, per germline (reference sequence). The CDR3 is 14 amino acids. CDR3 loop: CASGTGRQLETQYF. The DNA for the CDR3 is TGTGCCAGCGGGACAGGACGACAGCTGGAGACCCAGTACTTC. The whole variable domain, remainder taken from reference TRBV7-9 and TRBJ2-5, is DTGVSQNPRHKITKRGQNVTFRCDPISEHNRLYWYRQTLGQGPEFLTYFQNEAQLEKSRLLSDRFSAERPKGSFSTLEIQRTEQGDSAMYLCASGTGRQLETQYFGPGTRLLVL.

This clonotype appeared a single time. The V and J genes are TRBV20-1 and TRBJ1-3, with unresolved D. The germline CDR1 and CDR2 sequences are DFQATT and SNEGSKA (reference sequence). This CDR3 has 12 amino acids. V gave up 3 bases and J gave up 7 bases, with 10 bases separating them. The CDR3 sequence is CSARGFGNTIYF. CDR3 DNA: TGCAGTGCTAGGGGCTTTGGGAACACCATATATTTT.

CDR3 nucleotides: TGCAGCTTTTCTAGCGGGCAACACTACGAGCAGTACTTC. It encodes CSFSSGQHYEQYF. The chain uses TRBV29-1 and TRBJ2-7; TRBD2 matches at 8 bases. V lost 8 bases and J lost 3; bases outside the gene matches: 9. The CDR3 is 13 residues long. Germline lookup yields CDR1 SQVTM and CDR2 ANQGSEA.

V is TRBV10-3 and J is TRBJ1-1, with 7 bases that match TRBD1. In germline, CDR1 is ENHRY, CDR2 SYGVKD. With 4 bases clipped from V and 6 bases from J, the junction kept 26 bases outside the gene matches. This CDR3 comprises 20 residues. CDR3 protein: CAISAPEGSKGTVRQSEAFF. CDR3 bases: TGTGCCATCAGTGCGCCCGAGGGCAGCAAGGGGACAGTGAGGCAATCTGAAGCTTTCTTT.

This clonotype occurred a few times. The chain has TRBV10-3 and TRBJ1-1, with D unclear. V dropped 6 bases and J dropped 0 bases, with 8 bases sitting between them. The CDR3 has 13 residues. The germline V gene encodes CDR1 ENHRY and CDR2 SYGVKD. The chain's CDR3 is CAIRRPLNTEAFF. The CDR3 DNA sequence: TGTGCCATCAGGCGTCCTTTGAACACTGAAGCTTTCTTT.

The chain combines TRBV29-1 with TRBJ2-7, with D unresolved. This CDR3 has 13 residues. Germline lookup yields CDR1 SQVTM and CDR2 ANQGSEA. Between the trimmed V and J ends, which lost 4 bases and 7 bases, there was a span of 17 bases. CDR3 nucleotides: TGCAGCGTTGGTCTCGCAGGCAGTAGTGAGCAGTACTTC. This translates into CSVGLAGSSEQYF.

The chain recombines TRBV24-1 with TRBJ1-5, with 8 bases matching TRBD1. The V segment lost 4 bases and the J segment 5 bases; nucleotides outside the gene matches: 6. Germline-derived CDR1 and CDR2 are KGHDR and SFDVKD. This CDR3 has 15 amino acids. The CDR3, as DNA: TGTGCCACCAGTGAGGCAGGGGGCAGAGATCAGCCCCAGCATTTT. Its translation is CATSEAGGRDQPQHF.

This clonotype was found many times. V gene TRBV20-1 combines with J gene TRBJ2-5, with D possibly being TRBD1 (6 bases). This CDR3 has 14 amino acids. The V end was cut by 4 bases, the J end by 2 bases, with 14 bases between. Germline CDR1 reads DFQATT; CDR2 reads SNEGSKA (reference sequence). DNA for the CDR3: TGCAGTGCTACCTTCGACAGGTTACAAGAGACCCAGTACTTC. Protein: CSATFDRLQETQYF.